The entry below describes one T cell receptor (beta chain). This specimen comes from a study of cytomegalovirus exposure and HLA in healthy donors. Germline V gene lookup returns CDR1 MNHNY and CDR2 SVGAGI (reference sequence). Trimming at V came to 5 bases and at J to 2 bases, leaving 5 bases not matched to a gene. CDR3 length: 14 residues. The study ran its PCR with 60 Vbeta and 13 Jbeta primers. Assay used: immunoSEQ multiplex PCR; TCRdb lists only in-frame clones, some missing. With approximately 140,000 clones in the sample, the ten largest clones hold roughly 1.4%. Sequenced material: PBMCs. This sequence was found in a woman aged 40-49 years in good health and CMV-seronegative. The chain joins TRBV6-6 to TRBJ1-2; 7 positions agree with TRBD1. In DNA, the CDR3 is TGTGCCAGCAGTAACCCGACAGGGAACTATGGCTACACCTTC. The encoded protein is CASSNPTGNYGYTF.